This entry lists 22 T cell receptor beta chains sequenced from one sample in a study of T cells after somatic rescue of genetic block. TCRdb's copy holds only in-frame clones and misses some; the assay was immunoSEQ multiplex PCR. Among 110,000 or so clones, about nine tenths were seen once, and the ten largest hold about 1.5%. Material: peripheral blood mononuclear cells (PBMCs). The source is a woman younger than 35.

This chain joins TRBV4-1 and TRBJ2-7; 7 bases map to TRBD1. This CDR3 comprises 14 residues. The ends lost 0 bases at V and 3 bases at J; junction bases unmatched: 2. Germline V lookup: CDR1 MGHRA, CDR2 YSYEKL. The CDR3 region has the DNA TGCGCCAGCAGCCAAGACAGGGGGAACTACGAGCAGTACTTC. It yields the protein CASSQDRGNYEQYF.

This rearrangement joins TRBV18 to TRBJ1-1; D is uncertain. The CDR3 has 14 amino acids. Between the trimmed V and J ends, which lost 1 base and 1 base, there was a span of 7 bases. In germline, CDR1 is KGHSH, CDR2 LQKENI. CDR3 DNA sequence: TGTGCCAGCTCACCACTGTCGGAGAACACTGAAGCTTTCTTT. It is translated as CASSPLSENTEAFF.

The chain couples TRBV5-6 to TRBJ1-1, with 11 positions matching TRBD1. This CDR3 has 14 amino acids. From germline, CDR1 is SGHDT and CDR2 YYEEEE. The trim removed 4 bases at V and 11 bases at J, leaving 10 bases unmatched. The CDR3: CASSRDRGKVGAFF. The DNA for the CDR3 is TGTGCCAGCAGCCGGGACAGGGGGAAGGTCGGTGCTTTCTTT.

The rearrangement links TRBV18 to TRBJ1-2, with 11 bases that match TRBD1. The ends lost 4 bases at V and 3 bases at J; junction bases unmatched: 19. Germline CDR1 and CDR2: KGHSH and LQKENI. This CDR3 has 20 residues. The CDR3 DNA reads as TGTGCCAGCTCACACCGAAAGGCCCCGGGACAGGGGGTATCGGACTATGGCTACACCTTC. As protein: CASSHRKAPGQGVSDYGYTF.

V is TRBV19 and J is TRBJ2-7, with D perhaps assigned TRBD1 or TRBD2 (5 bases each). The length of the CDR3 is 15 residues. Germline assignment: CDR1 LNHDA and CDR2 SQIVND (reference sequence). Trimming took off 6 bases at V and 2 bases at J, with 17 bases between the two ends. This CDR3 is CASSPDEGRAYEQYF. The CDR3 DNA follows: TGTGCCAGTAGCCCCGATGAGGGACGAGCCTACGAGCAGTACTTC.

The V call is TRBV4-2, the J call TRBJ2-1; D is perhaps TRBD1 or TRBD2 (6 bases each). Germline CDR1 reads LGHNA; CDR2 reads YNFKEQ. The germline V and J ends were trimmed by 1 base and 13 bases, with 17 bases remaining between them. The CDR3 spans 14 residues. CDR3 coding DNA: TGTGCCAGCAGCCAAGTTGCCCAACAGGGAGGACAGTTCTTC. Protein product: CASSQVAQQGGQFF.

In regard to this clone: The junction shows a germline mismatch at one end, possibly a read error. DNA for the CDR3: TGTGTCAGCAGTACGCACCGGACAGCCGGGGAGCTGTTTTTT. Protein: CVSSTHRTAGELFF. V is TRBV6-5 and J is TRBJ2-2; D is perhaps TRBD1 (6 bases). CDR3 size: 14 residues. Germline loops: CDR1 MNHEY, CDR2 SVGAGI.

The chain links TRBV14 to TRBJ1-3; no clear D gene. CDR1 SGHDN and CDR2 FVKESK come from the germline V gene. The CDR3 consists of 15 residues. The V and J ends lost 7 bases and 3 bases respectively, with 16 bases between them. The CDR3, as DNA: TGTGCCAGCACTCCCGATAACCTGTTTGGAAACACCATATATTTT. Its protein is CASTPDNLFGNTIYF.

The chain recombines TRBV6-1 with TRBJ1-5; D may be TRBD1 (5 bases). Germline values: CDR1 MNHNS, CDR2 SASEGT. This CDR3 has 14 residues. V lost 4 bases and J 4 bases, leaving 11 bases between the germline ends. In DNA, the CDR3 is TGTGCCAGCAGTGGGGGGGAGGGTAATCAGCCCCAGCATTTT. As protein: CASSGGEGNQPQHF.

The table lists this clone with a count of one. The chain carries TRBV2 and TRBJ2-1; D gene ambiguous. Germline V CDR1 and CDR2: SNHLY, FYNNEI. The CDR3 length is 12 residues. The V and J ends lost 6 bases and 3 bases respectively, with 6 bases between them. The CDR3 protein is CASRLNYNEQFF. In nucleotides, the CDR3 is TGTGCCAGCAGACTCAACTACAATGAGCAGTTCTTC. The full variable domain, completed using reference TRBV2 and TRBJ2-1, is EPEVTQTPSHQVTQMGQEVILRCVPISNHLYFYWYRQILGQKVEFLVSFYNNEISEKSEIFDDQFSVERPDGSNFTLKIRSTKLEDSAMYFCASRLNYNEQFFGPGTRLTVL.

The V call is TRBV4-2, the J call TRBJ1-2; no definite D call. The CDR3 spans 15 residues. V gave up 0 bases and J gave up 8 bases, with 16 bases separating them. Germline CDR1 reads LGHNA; CDR2 reads YNFKEQ. CDR3 sequence reads: CASSQEWQNKLGYTF. The CDR3 bases are TGTGCCAGCAGCCAAGAGTGGCAAAACAAGCTCGGCTACACCTTC.

The chain links TRBV5-1 to TRBJ1-1; D is ambiguous. This CDR3 contains 14 residues. The V gene lost 0 bases and the J gene lost 5 bases, with 11 bases spanning the gap. From germline, CDR1 is SGHRS and CDR2 YFSETQ. This CDR3 reads CASSLVAGKTEAFF. Written as DNA, the CDR3 is TGCGCCAGCAGCTTGGTGGCAGGAAAGACTGAAGCTTTCTTT.

V usage is TRBV5-1 and J usage is TRBJ2-7; 9 nucleotides agree with TRBD2. CDR1 SGHRS and CDR2 YFSETQ come from the germline V gene. The CDR3 length is 15 residues. V lost 0 bases, J lost 3 bases, and 4 bases stayed unmatched. CDR3 in amino acids: CASSLVGSGGYEQYF. CDR3 sequence (DNA): TGCGCCAGCAGCTTGGTTGGTAGCGGGGGCTACGAGCAGTACTTC.

V gene TRBV4-2 combines with J gene TRBJ1-5; 10 nucleotides match TRBD1. Per the germline V gene, CDR1 is LGHNA and CDR2 is YNFKEQ. This CDR3 has 16 amino acids. V lost 4 bases and J lost 2; bases outside the gene matches: 5. DNA of the CDR3: TGTGCCAGCAGCCGGACAGGGGGTGAACGCAATCAGCCCCAGCATTTT. This encodes CASSRTGGERNQPQHF.

The chain recombines TRBV4-1 with TRBJ2-5; the match to TRBD2 covers 10 bases. CDR1 is MGHRA and CDR2 is YSYEKL in the germline V gene. V trimming: 0 bases; J trimming: 2 bases; junction bases outside the gene matches: 3. This CDR3 has 16 amino acids. The CDR3 loop is CASSQELAGRQETQYF. CDR3 bases: TGCGCCAGCAGCCAAGAACTAGCGGGGAGACAAGAGACCCAGTACTTC.

The V gene is TRBV30, the J gene TRBJ2-7; a weak D match, TRBD1 (5 bases). The CDR3 totals 16 residues. Germline V gene sequence: CDR1 GTSNPN, CDR2 SVGIG (reference sequence). V lost 1 base and J 0 bases, leaving 16 bases between the germline ends. The CDR3 DNA reads TGTGCCTGGAGTGGCCCTGCGACAGTTCTCTCCTACGAGCAGTACTTC. The encoded protein is CAWSGPATVLSYEQYF.

The chain uses TRBV4-2 and TRBJ2-3, with TRBD2 identical over 9 bases. Germline CDR1 LGHNA, CDR2 YNFKEQ. There are 17 residues in the CDR3. After removal of 0 bases from V and 5 bases from J, the junction contained 9 bases not matched to a gene. The CDR3 protein is CASSQEGSGGGLDTQYF. The DNA for the CDR3 is TGTGCCAGCAGCCAAGAAGGTAGCGGGGGTGGTTTAGATACGCAGTATTTT.

This clone has only one observation. The chain couples TRBV28 to TRBJ1-4; 7 nucleotides match TRBD1. With 6 bases clipped from V and 10 bases from J, the junction kept 11 bases outside the gene matches. Germline V gene data show CDR1 as MDHEN and CDR2 as SYDVKM. This CDR3 has 14 residues. In nucleotides, the CDR3 is TGTGCCAGCAGCCCGGAGGGGGCTAGGGGAAAACTGTTTTTT. Protein: CASSPEGARGKLFF.

The chain is built from TRBV28 and TRBJ1-5; D might be TRBD1 (6 bases). This CDR3 spans 16 amino acids. Trimming left V 1 base short and J 2 bases short, with 12 bases between. Germline V gene sequence: CDR1 MDHEN, CDR2 SYDVKM. The CDR3 here is CASSLSGTSGNQPQHF. The CDR3 DNA reads as TGTGCCAGCAGTTTATCGGGGACATCAGGCAATCAGCCCCAGCATTTT.

This clone was recorded only once. The chain is built from TRBV7-6 and TRBJ1-3; D might be TRBD1 (5 bases). Per the germline V gene, CDR1 is SGHVS and CDR2 is FNYEAQ. The CDR3 consists of 15 residues. The V end lost 5 bases, the J end lost 0 bases, and 11 bases lay between the germline ends. The CDR3 DNA is TGTGCCAGCAGCCCGTTTGACAGCTCTGGAAACACCATATATTTT. Its protein is CASSPFDSSGNTIYF.

This chain uses TRBV5-6 with TRBJ2-3, with 11 nucleotides matching TRBD1. Trimming removed 3 bases from V and 4 bases from J; junction bases left unmatched: 7. CDR1 is SGHDT and CDR2 is YYEEEE in the germline V gene. The CDR3 consists of 16 residues. CDR3 in amino acids: CASSSPDRGLADTQYF. CDR3 nucleotide sequence: TGTGCCAGCAGCTCCCCGGACAGGGGGCTCGCAGATACGCAGTATTTT.

The chain recombines TRBV9 with TRBJ1-1; D perhaps matches TRBD1 (5 bases). The CDR3 is 14 residues long. V dropped 2 bases and J dropped 6 bases, with 14 bases sitting between them. Looked up from germline, CDR1 is SGDLS and CDR2 is YYNGEE. The CDR3 DNA reads as TGTGCCAGCAGCGTCCTCGACAGTTCCCCTGAAGCTTTCTTT. It is translated as CASSVLDSSPEAFF.